The 5 T cell receptor beta chains presented below share a single source sample, sequenced in a study of OX40 agonist ivuxolimab in advanced cancers. Clones were read by immunoSEQ multiplex PCR, and TCRdb kept only the in-frame ones, dropping some. The table shows tens of thousands of clones, with more than 75% occurring only once. The sample was CD4+ or CD8+ T cells sorted from blood, taken in a trial of the OX40 agonist ivuxolimab. These receptors originate from an adult with an advanced solid tumor such as melanoma, head and neck, liver or kidney cancer.

The chain couples TRBV29-1 to TRBJ2-3; perhaps TRBD1 as D (5 bases). V was shortened by 5 bases and J by 0 bases, with 9 bases between the two germline ends. Germline V gene sequence: CDR1 SQVTM, CDR2 ANQGSEA. The CDR3 consists of 13 residues. CDR3 amino acids: CSVHRSSTDTQYF. The CDR3 DNA sequence: TGCAGCGTTCACAGGTCTAGCACAGATACGCAGTATTTT.

The rearrangement uses TRBV2 and TRBJ2-2; a weak D match, TRBD2 (6 bases). CDR3 length equals 16 residues. V was pared by 3 bases and J by 5 bases, with 16 bases between. Germline V lookup: CDR1 SNHLY, CDR2 FYNNEI. The CDR3: CASSEISGEFTGELFF. The CDR3, as DNA: TGTGCCAGCAGTGAGATTAGCGGAGAATTTACCGGGGAGCTGTTTTTT.

The chain links TRBV30 to TRBJ1-2; the match to TRBD1 covers 7 bases. Germline values: CDR1 GTSNPN, CDR2 SVGIG (reference sequence). V was clipped by 6 bases and J by 5 bases; unmatched bases: 12. CDR3 length: 14 amino acids. The CDR3 nucleotides are TGTGCCTGCAAAGAGAGGGGGCTGGGTTATGGCTACACCTTC. It specifies CACKERGLGYGYTF.

This chain joins TRBV28 and TRBJ1-6; no reliable D call. V was trimmed by 5 bases and J by 8 bases, leaving 4 bases between them. This CDR3 has 11 residues. Germline V gene sequence: CDR1 MDHEN, CDR2 SYDVKM. The CDR3 coding sequence is TGTGCCAGCAGTACCCATTCACCCCTCCACTTT. Amino acids: CASSTHSPLHF.

CDR3 sequence reads: CASSVEADTQYF. The CDR3 DNA sequence: TGTGCCAGCAGCGTAGAAGCAGATACGCAGTATTTT. This rearrangement joins TRBV9 to TRBJ2-3, with no clear D. The length of the CDR3 is 12 residues. Trimming pared 0 bases from V and 4 bases from J, leaving 3 bases between. CDR1 SGDLS and CDR2 YYNGEE come from the germline V gene.